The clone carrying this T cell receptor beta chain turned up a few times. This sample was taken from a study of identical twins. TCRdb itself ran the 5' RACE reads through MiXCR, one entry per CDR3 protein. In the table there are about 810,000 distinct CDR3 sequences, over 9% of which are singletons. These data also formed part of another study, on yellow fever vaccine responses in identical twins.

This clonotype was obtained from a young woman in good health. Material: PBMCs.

CDR3 DNA: TGTGCCACCAGCAGAGATCTAAATCTAGGTAGGTCTCGGCCCCAGCATTTT. Its protein is CATSRDLNLGRSRPQHF. The chain joins TRBV15 to TRBJ1-5; D is undetermined. CDR1 and CDR2 (germline): LNHNV, YYDKDF (reference sequence). The CDR3 loop spans 17 amino acids. Trimming shortened V by 0 bases and J by 9 bases, and 21 bases separated the two germline ends.